One and the same sample provided the 3 T cell receptor beta chains below, sequenced in a study of blood T cell repertoires in COVID-19. Clones were read by immunoSEQ multiplex PCR, and TCRdb kept only the in-frame ones, dropping some. The sample lists roughly 200,000 clones, about 87% occurring once. Sequencing used PBMCs or T cells enriched from blood (not recorded which). Receptors originate from a man under 40 who had recovered from COVID-19.

The V and J genes are TRBV24-1 and TRBJ1-6; 7 bases map to TRBD1. V trimming: 3 bases; J trimming: 6 bases; junction bases outside the gene matches: 7. The CDR3 has 16 residues. The germline CDR1 and CDR2 sequences are KGHDR and SFDVKD. CDR3 protein: CATSDPGQRRNSPLHF. CDR3 nucleotide sequence: TGTGCCACCAGTGATCCGGGACAGCGTCGTAATTCACCCCTCCACTTT.

The chain uses TRBV5-1 and TRBJ1-4, with a tentative D call TRBD1 (5 bases). Per germline, CDR1 SGHRS and CDR2 YFSETQ. V was shortened by 1 base and J by 3 bases, with 10 bases between the two germline ends. There are 15 residues in the CDR3. The CDR3 is CASSLLGGSNEKLFF. CDR3 coding DNA: TGCGCCAGCAGCTTGTTGGGGGGTTCTAATGAAAAACTGTTTTTT.

The chain carries TRBV11-2 and TRBJ1-1; the match to TRBD1 covers 7 bases. CDR3 length: 16 residues. After removal of 5 bases from V and 0 bases from J, the junction contained 9 bases not matched to a gene. Germline CDR1 reads SGHAT; CDR2 reads FQNNGV. This CDR3 reads CASSPATGWVNTEAFF. The CDR3 DNA reads as TGTGCCAGCAGCCCCGCGACAGGGTGGGTGAACACTGAAGCTTTCTTT.